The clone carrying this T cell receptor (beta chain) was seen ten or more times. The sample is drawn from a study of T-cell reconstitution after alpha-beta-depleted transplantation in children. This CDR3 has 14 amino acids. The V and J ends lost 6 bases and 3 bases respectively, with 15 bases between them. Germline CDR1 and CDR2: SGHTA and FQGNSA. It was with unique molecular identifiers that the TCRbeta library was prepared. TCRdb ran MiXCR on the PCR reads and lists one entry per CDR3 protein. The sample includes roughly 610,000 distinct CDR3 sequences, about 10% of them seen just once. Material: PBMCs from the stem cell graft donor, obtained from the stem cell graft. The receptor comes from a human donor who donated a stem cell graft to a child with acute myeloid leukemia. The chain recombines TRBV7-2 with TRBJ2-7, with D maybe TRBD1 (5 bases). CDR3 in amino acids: CASRKAGRNYEQYF. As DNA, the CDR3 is TGTGCCAGCAGGAAAGCAGGGCGGAACTACGAGCAGTACTTC.